These 2 T cell receptor beta chains came from one sample sequenced in a study of blood T cell repertoires in COVID-19. Clones were read by immunoSEQ multiplex PCR, and TCRdb kept only the in-frame ones, dropping some. The sample lists more than 400,000 clones; approximately 85% were seen once. Source material: peripheral blood. The receptors derive from a human donor in a cohort sampled during active COVID-19.

The rearrangement links TRBV27 to TRBJ2-7, with TRBD1 matching 8 bases. Germline trimming cut 6 bases from V and 4 bases from J; bases unmatched to any gene: 8. Germline CDR1 and CDR2: MNHEY and SMNVEV (reference sequence). The CDR3 spans 14 residues. The CDR3, as DNA: TGTGCCAGCAGCTCCCGGGACAGGAAATACGAGCAGTACTTC. As protein: CASSSRDRKYEQYF.

This clone was counted between two and nine times. The V and J genes are TRBV30 and TRBJ1-2; D perhaps matches TRBD1 (5 bases). The CDR3 covers 13 residues. V shed 1 base and J shed 4 bases, with 10 bases lying between them. Per germline, CDR1 GTSNPN and CDR2 SVGIG (reference sequence). The CDR3 sequence: CAWSGQGLYGYTF. As DNA, the CDR3 is TGTGCCTGGAGTGGCCAGGGACTCTATGGCTACACCTTC.